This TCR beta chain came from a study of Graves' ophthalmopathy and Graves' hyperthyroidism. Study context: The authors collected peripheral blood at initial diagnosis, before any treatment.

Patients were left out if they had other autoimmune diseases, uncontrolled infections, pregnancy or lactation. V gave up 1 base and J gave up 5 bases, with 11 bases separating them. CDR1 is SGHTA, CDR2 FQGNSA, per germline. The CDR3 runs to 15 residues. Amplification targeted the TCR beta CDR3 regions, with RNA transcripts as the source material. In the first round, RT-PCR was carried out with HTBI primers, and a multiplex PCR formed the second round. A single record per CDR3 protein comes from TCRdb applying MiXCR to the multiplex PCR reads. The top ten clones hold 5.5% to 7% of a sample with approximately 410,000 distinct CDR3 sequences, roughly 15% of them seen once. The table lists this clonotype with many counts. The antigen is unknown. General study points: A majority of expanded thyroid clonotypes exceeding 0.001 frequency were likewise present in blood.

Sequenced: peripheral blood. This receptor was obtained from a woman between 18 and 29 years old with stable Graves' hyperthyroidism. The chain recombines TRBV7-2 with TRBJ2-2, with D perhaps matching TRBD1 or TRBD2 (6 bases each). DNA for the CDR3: TGTGCCAGCAGCTTAGTTGGGGGGCGGACCGGGGAGCTGTTTTTT. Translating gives CASSLVGGRTGELFF.